This T cell receptor (beta chain) was retrieved from a study of early T cells in non-severe SARS-CoV-2 infection. Study details: The chains were unpaired, and the sequenced material was bulk RNA from unsorted whole blood.

In its sample, this clonotype was seen many times. What it binds is unknown. The CDR3 has 13 residues. V was pared by 6 bases and J by 3 bases, with 14 bases between. Germline CDR1 and CDR2: DFQATT and SNEGSKA (reference sequence). Regarding the study as a whole: In VDJdb matching, anti-spike CD8 responses were favored while private and CD4 specificities went missing.

Individual cDNA molecules received unique molecular identifiers during library preparation. One entry per CDR3 protein results from TCRdb running MiXCR on the 5' RACE reads. The repertoire holds about 48,000 distinct CDR3 sequences, with 8.5% to 10% as singletons. The receptor was derived from an adult who was a healthcare worker with PCR-confirmed SARS-CoV-2 infection or an uninfected control (not recorded which). The chain joins TRBV20-1 to TRBJ1-1; D remains ambiguous. The sequenced material came from whole blood. This chain's CDR3 is CSAKGSGYTEAFF. The CDR3 DNA follows: TGCAGTGCCAAAGGTAGCGGCTACACTGAAGCTTTCTTT.